What follows is one T cell receptor (beta chain) and its context. The CDR3 totals 15 residues. The J segment lost 10 bases and the V segment lost 2 bases, leaving 10 bases of the junction unmatched. Germline values: CDR1 LNHDA, CDR2 SQIVND (reference sequence). The data were taken from a study of T cells in Graves' hyperthyroidism and ophthalmopathy. RNA transcripts served as the template for amplifying TCR beta CDR3 regions. First-round RT-PCR of the TCR CDR3 relied on the HTBI primer set. In TCRdb, the multiplex PCR reads were re-called with MiXCR into one record per CDR3 protein. The profile shows hundreds of thousands of distinct CDR3 sequences, roughly a fifth of them singletons.

The source material was blood. The chain recombines TRBV19 with TRBJ1-4, with 7 positions matching TRBD1. The TCR comes from a man aged 50 or older with Graves' ophthalmopathy. The CDR3 is CASSIPSRGRGKLFF. The CDR3 DNA is TGTGCCAGTAGTATACCCTCAAGGGGGCGCGGAAAACTGTTTTTT.